This TCR beta chain comes out of a study of neurological immune-mediated disorders. Via MiXCR, TCRdb re-called the 5' RACE reads, giving one row per CDR3 protein. The table records fewer than 20,000 distinct CDR3 sequences, about 9% of them present only once. This clonotype was recorded at least ten times. V was clipped by 3 bases and J by 4 bases, with 24 bases between them. The CDR3 consists of 18 residues. CDR1 is MDHEN and CDR2 is SYDVKM in the germline V gene. The study built sorted libraries from some 960,000 CD4+ or CD8+ T cells. Sequencing was done on a sample of CD8+ T cells from blood. The clonotype originates from a man in his forties or fifties in good health. The chain combines TRBV28 with TRBJ1-2, with a weak D call TRBD1 (6 bases). The CDR3 coding sequence is TGTGCCAGCAGTTTCTGGAACCTTAACTTACAGGGTGGCTATGGCTACACCTTC. It translates to CASSFWNLNLQGGYGYTF.